These 21 T cell receptor beta chains share one sample of origin, sequenced in a study of Ad26.COV2.S vaccination and SARS-CoV-2 variants. Some clones are missing from TCRdb's copy, which holds only in-frame ones; the method was immunoSEQ multiplex PCR. The data contain some 190,000 clones, around 88% of them singletons. The sequencing used peripheral blood, collected after recovery from COVID-19. These receptors were taken from a human donor who had recovered from COVID-19.

The chain couples TRBV29-1 to TRBJ2-7; 9 positions match TRBD1. The CDR3 has 15 amino acids. Trimming at V came to 0 bases and at J to 4 bases, leaving 7 bases not matched to a gene. Germline-derived CDR1 and CDR2 are SQVTM and ANQGSEA. The CDR3: CSVEESGTGSYEQYF. CDR3 coding DNA: TGCAGCGTTGAAGAAAGCGGGACAGGGTCTTACGAGCAGTACTTC.

V gene TRBV3-1 (or the pseudogene TRBV3-2) combines with J gene TRBJ2-5, with TRBD2 matching over 15 bases. Trimming cost V 4 bases and J 4 bases; bases outside gene matches: 7. The CDR3 covers 17 residues. Germline CDR1 is LGHDT and CDR2 is YNNKEL (reference sequence). CDR3 sequence (DNA): TGTGCCAGCAGCCCTGGACTAGCGGGGGGGCAGGGAGAGACCCAGTACTTC. Amino acids: CASSPGLAGGQGETQYF.

The DNA for the CDR3 is TGTGCTAGTAGCTTACGGCCCCGCACAGATACGCAGTATTTT. Its protein product is CASSLRPRTDTQYF. V and J are TRBV12-5 and TRBJ2-3; no clear D. This CDR3 has 14 residues. Trimming removed 8 bases from V and 1 base from J, with 13 bases in between. CDR1 and CDR2 from the germline V gene are LGHNT and FRNRAP.

The table lists this clone with a count of one. V usage is TRBV3-1 (or the pseudogene TRBV3-2) and J usage is TRBJ1-2; 8 bases are a match to TRBD1. Germline CDR1 reads LGHDT; CDR2 reads YNNKEL (reference sequence). The CDR3 is 16 amino acids. V was clipped by 0 bases and J by 8 bases; unmatched bases: 11. The CDR3 is CASSQEYPRGPGGYTF. DNA of the CDR3: TGTGCCAGCAGCCAAGAGTACCCCAGGGGGCCGGGAGGCTACACCTTC.

V gene TRBV2 combines with J gene TRBJ2-2, with 8 bases aligning to TRBD1. Losses at the gene ends were 7 bases for V and 6 bases for J; bases not matched to a gene: 4. CDR1 is SNHLY and CDR2 is FYNNEI in the germline V gene. The CDR3 runs 13 residues. CDR3 sequence (DNA): TGTGCCAGCAAACAGGGGGATGCCGGGGAGCTGTTTTTT. It is translated as CASKQGDAGELFF.

CDR3 sequence: CASSLYPLAARNSPLHF. DNA for the CDR3: TGTGCCAGCAGTTTATACCCGCTTGCCGCGCGGAATTCACCCCTCCACTTT. The chain has TRBV28 and TRBJ1-6; the D is unclear. The CDR3 sequence is 17 residues long. Per the germline V gene, CDR1 is MDHEN and CDR2 is SYDVKM. Trimming removed 1 base at V and 7 bases at J, with 17 bases between.

V gene TRBV5-6 combines with J gene TRBJ1-2, with a weak D call TRBD1 (6 bases). The germline V gene encodes CDR1 SGHDT and CDR2 YYEEEE. The CDR3 has 11 residues. The germline V and J ends were trimmed by 6 bases and 7 bases, with 10 bases remaining between them. In DNA, the CDR3 is TGTGCCAGCAAGGGGGATGGTGGCTACACCTTC. Its translation: CASKGDGGYTF.

The chain has TRBV28 and TRBJ1-6; D is ambiguous. CDR1 and CDR2 (germline): MDHEN, SYDVKM. The CDR3 is 12 amino acids. Trimming removed 6 bases from V and 6 bases from J, with 6 bases in between. The CDR3 coding sequence is TGTGCCAGCAGGGACGTTAATTCACCCCTCCACTTT. It yields the protein CASRDVNSPLHF.

The V call is TRBV11-2, the J call TRBJ2-7; D is unclear. CDR1 and CDR2 from the germline V gene are SGHAT and FQNNGV. The CDR3 loop spans 14 amino acids. V dropped 0 bases and J dropped 3 bases, with 9 bases sitting between them. As DNA, the CDR3 is TGTGCCAGCAGCTTAGAGCTCGGATACTACGAGCAGTACTTC. It encodes CASSLELGYYEQYF. Variable domain in full (rest from reference TRBV11-2 and TRBJ2-7): EAGVAQSPRYKIIEKRQSVAFWCNPISGHATLYWYQQILGQGPKLLIQFQNNGVVDDSQLPKDRFSAERLKGVDSTLKIQPAKLEDSAVYLCASSLELGYYEQYFGPGTRLTVT.

This chain uses TRBV6-5 with TRBJ2-1, with D perhaps given as TRBD1 or TRBD2 (5 bases each). Trimming shortened V by 5 bases and J by 0 bases, and 8 bases separated the two germline ends. Germline lookup yields CDR1 MNHEY and CDR2 SVGAGI. The CDR3 totals 14 residues. CDR3 DNA sequence: TGTGCCAGCAGTCGGGACCGCTCCTACAATGAGCAGTTCTTC. Amino acid sequence: CASSRDRSYNEQFF.

V and J are TRBV2 and TRBJ2-5; the D gene is possibly TRBD1 (6 bases). The V gene lost 4 bases and the J gene lost 7 bases, with 16 bases spanning the gap. CDR1 is SNHLY and CDR2 is FYNNEI in the germline V gene. The CDR3 contains 14 residues. CDR3 in DNA: TGTGCCAGCAGTGGGGACATACCGTACCGGACCCAGTACTTC. This translates into CASSGDIPYRTQYF.

This clone has only one observation. This chain links TRBV18 with TRBJ2-5; 9 bases are shared with TRBD2. Trimming at V came to 3 bases and at J to 4 bases, leaving 9 bases not matched to a gene. From germline, CDR1 is KGHSH and CDR2 LQKENI. The CDR3 consists of 16 residues. The CDR3 loop reads CASSPVGGGAGETQYF. CDR3 DNA sequence: TGTGCCAGCTCACCGGTCGGCGGGGGGGCCGGAGAGACCCAGTACTTC.

V usage is TRBV6-5 and J usage is TRBJ2-1; 7 bases fit TRBD1. This CDR3 spans 15 amino acids. The V gene end was trimmed by 6 bases and the J gene end by 10 bases; junction bases not matched to a gene: 15. Germline CDR1 reads MNHEY; CDR2 reads SVGAGI. CDR3 residues: CASSPGQINRLEQFF. DNA of the CDR3: TGTGCCAGCAGCCCGGGACAGATCAACCGCCTCGAGCAGTTCTTC.

Details on this clone: Other DNA variants within this sample encode the same CDR3. V usage is TRBV7-3 and J usage is TRBJ2-5; D is unclear. Germline assignment: CDR1 SGHTA and CDR2 FQGTGA. V was pared by 1 base and J by 4 bases, with 7 bases between. This CDR3 has 13 amino acids. CDR3 protein: CASSLRGGETQYF. The CDR3 DNA sequence: TGTGCCAGCAGCTTAAGGGGTGGAGAGACCCAGTACTTC.

The V call is TRBV7-6, the J call TRBJ1-1; D is possibly TRBD1 (5 bases). The germline CDR1 and CDR2 sequences are SGHVS and FNYEAQ. The CDR3 is 13 amino acids. The V gene lost 2 bases and the J gene lost 2 bases, with 6 bases spanning the gap. CDR3 nucleotides: TGTGCCAGCAGCTTAACAGGCAACACTGAAGCTTTCTTT. It encodes CASSLTGNTEAFF.

This clone was seen just once. J is TRBJ1-4 and V is TRBV9; D call uncertain. Between the trimmed V and J ends, which lost 3 bases and 8 bases, there was a span of 14 bases. The CDR3 has 14 amino acids. CDR1 is SGDLS, CDR2 YYNGEE, per germline. CDR3 amino acids: CASSAPGIEEKLFF. CDR3 in DNA: TGTGCCAGCAGCGCCCCGGGCATCGAAGAAAAACTGTTTTTT.

The V and J genes are TRBV13 and TRBJ2-7; 9 nucleotides align to TRBD2. CDR3 length: 15 residues. J lost 7 bases, V lost 4 bases, and 11 bases had no gene match. Germline V CDR1 and CDR2: PRHDT, FYEKMQ (reference sequence). The CDR3 region is CASSWRGSGSREQYF. CDR3 bases: TGTGCCAGCAGCTGGAGGGGTAGCGGGAGTCGGGAGCAGTACTTC. Supplemented by reference TRBV13 and TRBJ2-7, the full variable domain reads AAGVIQSPRHLIKEKRETATLKCYPIPRHDTVYWYQQGPGQDPQFLISFYEKMQSDKGSIPDRFSAQQFSDYHSELNMSSLELGDSALYFCASSWRGSGSREQYFGPGTRLTVT.

The V and J genes are TRBV5-5 and TRBJ2-1; TRBD1 aligns across 9 bases. V lost 1 base, J lost 8 bases, and 1 base stayed unmatched. The CDR3 runs 13 residues. The V gene's germline CDR1 is SGHKS and CDR2 YYEKEE (reference sequence). CDR3 DNA sequence: TGTGCCAGCAGCTTGACAGGGGGCTATGAGCAGTTCTTC. It codes for CASSLTGGYEQFF.

The chain joins TRBV28 to TRBJ1-1; no firm D call. CDR1 is MDHEN and CDR2 is SYDVKM in the germline V gene. The V gene lost 5 bases and the J gene lost 5 bases, with 6 bases spanning the gap. The CDR3 has 11 residues. CDR3 sequence reads: CASSSGTEAFF. The CDR3 nucleotides read TGTGCCAGCAGTAGTGGGACTGAAGCTTTCTTT. The full variable domain, completed using reference TRBV28 and TRBJ1-1, is DVKVTQSSRYLVKRTGEKVFLECVQDMDHENMFWYRQDPGLGLRLIYFSYDVKMKEKGDIPEGYSVSREKKERFSLILESASTNQTSMYLCASSSGTEAFFGQGTRLTVV.

The CDR3 coding sequence is TGTGCCAGCAGCCAAGAGCAGCGCACCCTCTCCTACAATGAGCAGTTCTTC. Amino acid sequence: CASSQEQRTLSYNEQFF. This chain joins TRBV3-1 (or the pseudogene TRBV3-2) and TRBJ2-1; D is unresolved. Germline V gene data show CDR1 as LGHDT and CDR2 as YNNKEL (reference sequence). V shed 0 bases and J shed 0 bases, with 12 bases lying between them. There are 17 residues in the CDR3.

A few counts support this clone. The J gene is TRBJ1-2, the V gene TRBV5-5; 7 bases align to TRBD1. The CDR3 loop spans 15 amino acids. Germline V gives CDR1 SGHKS, CDR2 YYEKEE (reference sequence). The trim removed 0 bases at V and 8 bases at J, leaving 10 bases unmatched. DNA for the CDR3: TGTGCCAGCAGCTTGGACCCGACAGGGCTTAGAGGCTACACCTTC. It specifies CASSLDPTGLRGYTF.